The 10 T cell receptor beta chains below come from one sample, sequenced in a study of technical replicates of blood from several donors. Profiling relied on immunoSEQ multiplex PCR, and the TCRdb table lists in-frame clones only, not all of them. Altogether roughly 79,000 clones are present, more than 90% being singletons, with the ten largest covering 0.36%. Sequencing was carried out using T cells isolated from PBMCs. The source is a human donor in good health.

The rearrangement uses TRBV6-1 and TRBJ2-5, with 8 bases aligning to TRBD1. Germline CDR1 reads MNHNS; CDR2 reads SASEGT. The V segment lost 4 bases and the J segment 5 bases; nucleotides outside the gene matches: 6. This CDR3 has 14 residues. DNA for the CDR3: TGTGCCAGCAGTGGGACAGGGTGGGGTGAGACCCAGTACTTC. It translates to CASSGTGWGETQYF.

J is TRBJ2-3 and V is TRBV7-9, with TRBD1 identical over 7 bases. The CDR3 runs 15 residues. V was pared by 4 bases and J by 0 bases, with 4 bases of the junction left unmatched. The V gene's germline CDR1 is SEHNR and CDR2 FQNEAQ (reference sequence). This CDR3 reads CASSWTGASTDTQYF. CDR3 DNA: TGTGCCAGCAGCTGGACAGGCGCTAGCACAGATACGCAGTATTTT.

This chain connects TRBV19 to TRBJ2-3; D uncertain. CDR1 and CDR2 from the germline V gene are LNHDA and SQIVND (reference sequence). CDR3 length: 15 residues. V shed 3 bases and J shed 1 base, with 11 bases lying between them. The CDR3 nucleotides are TGTGCCAGTAGTATGGGTCCTCGGGGCACAGATACGCAGTATTTT. Translated, it gives CASSMGPRGTDTQYF. The full variable domain, with the rest looked up from reference TRBV19 and TRBJ2-3, is DGGITQSPKYLFRKEGQNVTLSCEQNLNHDAMYWYRQDPGQGLRLIYYSQIVNDFQKGDIAEGYSVSREKKESFPLTVTSAQKNPTAFYLCASSMGPRGTDTQYFGPGTRLTVL.

The chain has TRBV28 and TRBJ2-5, with 7 bases fitting TRBD2. The junction had 8 bases not matched to a gene; V was cut back by 4 bases and J by 0 bases. CDR1 and CDR2 from the germline V gene are MDHEN and SYDVKM. This CDR3 spans 16 amino acids. CDR3 sequence: CASSSRLASYQETQYF. CDR3 nucleotide sequence: TGTGCCAGCAGTTCCCGACTAGCTAGTTACCAAGAGACCCAGTACTTC.

The genes are TRBV2 and TRBJ1-2; D perhaps matches TRBD1 (6 bases). This CDR3 has 13 residues. Germline values: CDR1 SNHLY, CDR2 FYNNEI. Between the trimmed V and J ends, which lost 7 bases and 4 bases, there was a span of 13 bases. CDR3 in DNA: TGTGCCAGCACTCGGGGGGCGCCCTATGGCTACACCTTC. Its protein product is CASTRGAPYGYTF.

The chain's CDR3 is CASSPQAGVEQYF. CDR3 nucleotides: TGTGCCAGCAGCCCCCAGGCGGGGGTAGAGCAGTACTTC. This rearrangement joins TRBV7-9 to TRBJ2-7, with 7 bases matching TRBD2. V lost 5 bases, J lost 7 bases, and 8 bases stayed unmatched. The germline V gene has CDR1 SEHNR and CDR2 FQNEAQ (reference sequence). The CDR3 sequence is 13 residues long.

The chain uses TRBV9 and TRBJ1-5; the D is unclear. CDR1 SGDLS and CDR2 YYNGEE come from the germline V gene. The CDR3 length is 14 residues. V was cut by 2 bases and J by 2 bases, with 8 bases left in between. CDR3 nucleotides: TGTGCCAGCAGCGTCCGGGGTGGCAATCAGCCCCAGCATTTT. Protein product: CASSVRGGNQPQHF.

The genes are TRBV4-1 and TRBJ2-7, with D possibly matching TRBD2 (6 bases). V lost 1 base and J lost 3, with 10 bases in between. This CDR3 comprises 14 residues. The germline V gene has CDR1 MGHRA and CDR2 YSYEKL. The CDR3 spells CASSQALGGYEQYF. The CDR3, as DNA: TGCGCCAGCAGCCAAGCATTGGGGGGCTACGAGCAGTACTTC.

The chain carries TRBV5-1 and TRBJ1-1; 8 nucleotides match TRBD1. Germline-derived CDR1 and CDR2 are SGHRS and YFSETQ. The CDR3 consists of 14 residues. V dropped 4 bases and J dropped 6; count of bases not matched to a gene: 8. CDR3 in DNA: TGCGCCAGCAGCAGGGGACAGGATGGTGCTGAAGCTTTCTTT. It codes for CASSRGQDGAEAFF. Looking up the rest from reference TRBV5-1 and TRBJ1-1 gives the full variable domain: KAGVTQTPRYLIKTRGQQVTLSCSPISGHRSVSWYQQTPGQGLQFLFEYFSETQRNKGNFPGRFSGRQFSNSRSEMNVSTLELGDSALYLCASSRGQDGAEAFFGQGTRLTVV.

The chain links TRBV7-9 to TRBJ1-1; 9 bases agree with TRBD1. This CDR3 contains 17 residues. V lost 1 base to trimming and J lost 3 bases; unmatched junction nucleotides: 9. In germline, CDR1 is SEHNR, CDR2 FQNEAQ (reference sequence). The CDR3 coding sequence is TGTGCCAGCAGCTTAGGACAGGGGGGTCGCAGTGACACTGAAGCTTTCTTT. This codes for CASSLGQGGRSDTEAFF.